A single sample is the source of the 31 T cell receptor beta chains below, sequenced in a study of T cell responses to AZD1222 COVID-19 vaccine. Only in-frame clones appear in the TCRdb table, and some are missing; sequencing was by immunoSEQ multiplex PCR. The data hold under 300,000 clones, with 85% to 95% observed a single time. The source material was peripheral blood, sampled on day 0 of AZD1222 vaccination. Receptor source: an adult in good health.

The chain recombines TRBV27 with TRBJ2-7, with D possibly being TRBD2 (5 bases). Per germline, CDR1 MNHEY and CDR2 SMNVEV (reference sequence). This CDR3 contains 14 residues. Trimming removed 2 bases from V and 3 bases from J, with 11 bases in between. The CDR3 protein is CASSLIPGNYEQYF. As DNA, the CDR3 is TGTGCCAGCAGTTTAATCCCCGGGAACTACGAGCAGTACTTC.

The gene calls are TRBV15 and TRBJ1-1, with 8 bases matching TRBD1. The CDR3 loop spans 16 amino acids. Looked up from germline, CDR1 is LNHNV and CDR2 is YYDKDF (reference sequence). With 4 bases clipped from V and 2 bases from J, the junction kept 9 bases outside the gene matches. CDR3 DNA: TGTGCCACCAGCAAAGGGACAGGACATCTAAACACTGAAGCTTTCTTT. Amino acids: CATSKGTGHLNTEAFF.

Concerning this clone itself: Distinct nucleotide sequences in the sample also encode this CDR3. The chain couples TRBV4-1 to TRBJ1-2, with TRBD1 matching over 9 bases. Germline-derived CDR1 and CDR2 are MGHRA and YSYEKL. The CDR3 runs to 13 residues. Trimming cost V 1 base and J 8 bases; bases outside gene matches: 2. CDR3 amino acids: CASSQGTGEGYTF. CDR3 DNA: TGCGCCAGCAGCCAAGGGACAGGGGAGGGCTACACCTTC.

The CDR3: CASSQGASGRETQYF. CDR3 in DNA: TGCGCCAGCAGCCAAGGGGCGTCCGGGAGGGAGACCCAGTACTTC. The chain joins TRBV4-3 to TRBJ2-5; TRBD2 matches at 7 bases. Germline V gene lookup returns CDR1 LGHNA and CDR2 YSLEER. With 1 base clipped from V and 5 bases from J, the junction kept 7 bases outside the gene matches. This CDR3 is 15 amino acids long.

J is TRBJ2-1 and V is TRBV5-4; the D gene is possibly TRBD2 (6 bases). The germline V and J ends were trimmed by 4 bases and 0 bases, with 14 bases remaining between them. Germline CDR1 and CDR2: SGHNT and YYREEE (reference sequence). The CDR3 is 16 amino acids. CDR3 amino acids: CASSKTSGSSYNEQFF. As DNA, the CDR3 is TGTGCCAGCAGCAAAACCTCCGGGAGCTCCTACAATGAGCAGTTCTTC.

V is TRBV7-2 and J is TRBJ1-5; D not certain. The germline CDR1 and CDR2 sequences are SGHTA and FQGNSA. Trimming left V 5 bases short and J 0 bases short, with 8 bases between. The CDR3 has 14 amino acids. The CDR3 spells CASSTRHSNQPQHF. CDR3 sequence (DNA): TGTGCCAGCAGCACCCGACATAGCAATCAGCCCCAGCATTTT.

The chain links TRBV21-1 to TRBJ1-2; the table's D call, TRBD1, has no DNA check behind it. TRBV21-1 is classified as a pseudogene. The CDR3 has 18 amino acids. CDR3 bases: TGTGCCAGCAGCAAACAGGGACCCGGGACAGAGAAAAACTATGGCTACACCTTC. This gives the protein CASSKQGPGTEKNYGYTF.

V is TRBV11-2 and J is TRBJ2-2, with a possible D match to TRBD1 (6 bases). Germline V gene data show CDR1 as SGHAT and CDR2 as FQNNGV. The CDR3 has 14 residues. Deletions cut 3 bases from V and 6 bases from J, with 11 bases between. The CDR3 protein is CASSLDRGPGELFF. CDR3 in DNA: TGTGCCAGCAGCTTGGACAGAGGGCCCGGGGAGCTGTTTTTT.

The chain couples TRBV27 to TRBJ2-3; 8 bases are a match to TRBD2. Germline CDR1 is MNHEY and CDR2 is SMNVEV (reference sequence). The CDR3 runs 15 residues. V lost 7 bases, J lost 8 bases, and 14 bases stayed unmatched. The CDR3: CASTMSGTRGSTQYF. CDR3 in DNA: TGTGCCAGCACCATGTCCGGGACTAGGGGCAGTACGCAGTATTTT.

This sequence joins TRBV20-1 and TRBJ2-3; D is undetermined. The CDR3 extends over 13 amino acids. With 3 bases removed from V and 0 bases from J, the gap between germline ends came to 7 bases. The germline V gene has CDR1 DFQATT and CDR2 SNEGSKA (reference sequence). DNA for the CDR3: TGCAGTGCTAGTCGGCCTAGCACAGATACGCAGTATTTT. Protein: CSASRPSTDTQYF.

The chain joins TRBV18 to TRBJ1-5, with D possibly TRBD1 on 6 matching bases. V lost 5 bases to trimming and J lost 1 base, with 9 bases between them. Germline V gene lookup returns CDR1 KGHSH and CDR2 LQKENI. The length of the CDR3 is 14 residues. The CDR3 reads CASSSQGSNQPQHF. As DNA, the CDR3 is TGTGCCAGCTCATCACAGGGAAGCAATCAGCCCCAGCATTTT. Full variable domain (remainder filled in from reference TRBV18 and TRBJ1-5): NAGVMQNPRHLVRRRGQEARLRCSPMKGHSHVYWYRQLPEEGLKFMVYLQKENIIDESGMPKERFSAEFPKEGPSILRIQQVVRGDSAAYFCASSSQGSNQPQHFGDGTRLSIL.

The chain joins TRBV23-1 to TRBJ2-3, with D possibly TRBD1 on 6 matching bases. TRBV23-1 belongs to the ORF category, with a function that is uncertain. The CDR3 is 11 residues long. V lost 11 bases to trimming and J lost 5 bases, with 11 bases between them. Here the CDR3 DNA reads TGCGCCGGGGGCGTGGGAGATACGCAGTATTTT. It codes for CAGGVGDTQYF.

The rearrangement links TRBV6-6 to TRBJ1-3; TRBD1 might be the D (5 bases). Trimming removed 8 bases at V and 0 bases at J, with 11 bases between. Germline V gives CDR1 MNHNY, CDR2 SVGAGI (reference sequence). This CDR3 is 14 amino acids long. CDR3 bases: TGTGCCAGCGGGGGGGGGTTCTCTGGAAACACCATATATTTT. Protein: CASGGGFSGNTIYF.

J is TRBJ1-4 and V is TRBV5-1; unclear D gene. Trimming cost V 0 bases and J 8 bases, with 8 bases left between them. The CDR3 has 13 amino acids. Germline V gene data show CDR1 as SGHRS and CDR2 as YFSETQ. The CDR3 here is CASSLGQEEKLFF. Written as DNA, the CDR3 is TGCGCCAGCAGCTTGGGACAAGAGGAAAAACTGTTTTTT.

This clone was seen a handful of times. The rearrangement joins TRBV28 to TRBJ1-2; TRBD1 agrees at 8 bases. The CDR3 is made up of 11 amino acids. Germline V CDR1 and CDR2: MDHEN, SYDVKM. V lost 6 bases and J lost 10; bases outside the gene matches: 4. The CDR3 region is CASRDRVAYTF. Written as DNA, the CDR3 is TGTGCCAGCAGGGACAGGGTAGCCTACACCTTC.

The genes are TRBV25-1 and TRBJ2-1, with D maybe TRBD2 (5 bases). CDR1 is MGHDK and CDR2 is SYGVNS in the germline V gene. The CDR3 has 16 residues. Trimming pared 2 bases from V and 0 bases from J, leaving 11 bases between. The CDR3 region has the DNA TGTGCCAGCAGTGAAAGTAGTGGGAGCTCCTACAATGAGCAGTTCTTC. It yields the protein CASSESSGSSYNEQFF.

This clone was found once. The chain couples TRBV2 to TRBJ2-2; no firm D call. The CDR3 has 15 residues. Germline assignment: CDR1 SNHLY and CDR2 FYNNEI. V was cut by 4 bases and J by 1 base, with 10 bases left in between. The CDR3 bases are TGTGCCAGCAGTGGGCCCCAGGAGAACACCGGGGAGCTGTTTTTT. This sequence encodes CASSGPQENTGELFF. Full variable domain (rest looked up from reference TRBV2 and TRBJ2-2): EPEVTQTPSHQVTQMGQEVILRCVPISNHLYFYWYRQILGQKVEFLVSFYNNEISEKSEIFDDQFSVERPDGSNFTLKIRSTKLEDSAMYFCASSGPQENTGELFFGEGSRLTVL.

J is TRBJ1-2 and V is TRBV29-1; D remains unclear. The CDR3 runs to 13 residues. Per the germline V gene, CDR1 is SQVTM and CDR2 is ANQGSEA. V gave up 6 bases and J gave up 4 bases, with 15 bases separating them. In DNA, the CDR3 is TGCAGCGTGGGCCAAACTCCTCTCTATGGCTACACCTTC. As protein: CSVGQTPLYGYTF.

The V gene is TRBV24-1, the J gene TRBJ1-2, with D possibly TRBD1 on 5 matching bases. V shed 4 bases and J shed 0 bases, with 5 bases lying between them. The CDR3 is 13 amino acids. From germline, CDR1 is KGHDR and CDR2 SFDVKD. Here the CDR3 reads CATSEQANYGYTF. The CDR3 nucleotides are TGTGCCACCAGTGAACAGGCTAACTATGGCTACACCTTC.

The DNA for the CDR3 is TGTGCCAGCAGTCCAACAGGGCCCCGCAATCAGCCCCAGCATTTT. Amino acids: CASSPTGPRNQPQHF. The chain combines TRBV7-2 with TRBJ1-5, with a weak D call TRBD1 (6 bases). Trimming took 6 bases from V and 2 from J, leaving 14 bases between them. CDR1 is SGHTA, CDR2 FQGNSA, per germline. The CDR3 consists of 15 residues.

V and J are TRBV24-1 and TRBJ2-3; maybe TRBD1 (6 bases). Germline assignment: CDR1 KGHDR and CDR2 SFDVKD. CDR3 size: 13 residues. V gave up 0 bases and J gave up 11 bases, with 11 bases separating them. CDR3 in amino acids: CATSDLRQDKQYF. The CDR3 DNA follows: TGTGCCACCAGTGATTTGCGACAGGACAAGCAGTATTTT.

V usage is TRBV5-4 and J usage is TRBJ1-5; TRBD1 matches 8 bases. Germline CDR1 SGHNT, CDR2 YYREEE (reference sequence). The CDR3 covers 15 residues. The V gene end was trimmed by 0 bases and the J gene end by 4 bases; junction bases not matched to a gene: 3. As DNA, the CDR3 is TGTGCCAGCAGCTTGGGGGGACAGGCGAATCAGCCCCAGCATTTT. It specifies CASSLGGQANQPQHF. Filled out from reference TRBV5-4 and TRBJ1-5, the complete variable domain reads ETGVTQSPTHLIKTRGQQVTLRCSSQSGHNTVSWYQQALGQGPQFIFQYYREEENGRGNFPPRFSGLQFPNYSSELNVNALELDDSALYLCASSLGGQANQPQHFGDGTRLSIL.

The rearrangement links TRBV7-2 to TRBJ2-2; 11 nucleotides match TRBD2. The CDR3 is 15 amino acids. Germline-derived CDR1 and CDR2 are SGHTA and FQGNSA. V was clipped by 3 bases and J by 6 bases; unmatched bases: 3. Here the CDR3 reads CASSLGLAAPGELFF. The CDR3 DNA sequence: TGTGCCAGCAGCTTGGGACTAGCGGCCCCCGGGGAGCTGTTTTTT.

J is TRBJ2-7 and V is TRBV19, with unresolved D. Looked up from germline, CDR1 is LNHDA and CDR2 is SQIVND (reference sequence). V was clipped by 7 bases and J by 4 bases, with 17 bases between them. The CDR3 spans 14 residues. The CDR3 reads CASTSPAPRYEQYF. The CDR3, as DNA: TGTGCCAGTACCTCCCCCGCCCCTAGATACGAGCAGTACTTC.

The chain is built from TRBV3-1 (or the pseudogene TRBV3-2) and TRBJ2-5; TRBD2 matches 9 bases. CDR1 is LGHDT and CDR2 is YNNKEL in the germline V gene (reference sequence). The CDR3 sequence is 20 residues long. Trimming removed 4 bases from V and 4 bases from J; junction bases left unmatched: 22. The CDR3 DNA sequence: TGTGCCAGCAGCCTACCCCTCAGGTGGCGGGAGGGCCTACTCCCAGAGACCCAGTACTTC. Protein sequence: CASSLPLRWREGLLPETQYF.

This chain connects TRBV15 to TRBJ2-1; 10 nucleotides agree with TRBD2. Germline V lookup: CDR1 LNHNV, CDR2 YYDKDF (reference sequence). The trim removed 0 bases at V and 6 bases at J, leaving 5 bases unmatched. The CDR3 covers 16 residues. The CDR3 loop reads CATSRDSIAGGNEQFF. CDR3 DNA: TGTGCCACCAGCAGAGACAGCATAGCGGGAGGCAATGAGCAGTTCTTC.

The chain carries TRBV5-6 and TRBJ2-6; D is unresolved. CDR1 and CDR2 (germline): SGHDT, YYEEEE. V was shortened by 1 base and J by 1 base, with 6 bases between the two germline ends. There are 15 residues in the CDR3. The CDR3 sequence: CASSLLQSGANVLTF. The CDR3, as DNA: TGTGCCAGCAGCTTGCTCCAGTCTGGGGCCAACGTCCTGACTTTC.

V is TRBV7-2 and J is TRBJ1-2, with 7 positions matching TRBD1. The ends lost 5 bases at V and 5 bases at J; junction bases unmatched: 14. The CDR3 spans 16 residues. The germline CDR1 and CDR2 sequences are SGHTA and FQGNSA. CDR3 loop: CASSHIRDSQGYGYTF. Here the CDR3 DNA reads TGTGCCAGCAGCCACATAAGGGACAGTCAGGGTTATGGCTACACCTTC.

The chain joins TRBV29-1 to TRBJ2-7; a weak D match, TRBD2 (6 bases). CDR3 length: 13 residues. Trimming removed 7 bases at V and 7 bases at J, with 20 bases between. Germline V gives CDR1 SQVTM, CDR2 ANQGSEA. CDR3 DNA: TGCAGCGCCGTCGGGACTCCCTCTAATGAGCAGTACTTC. Residues: CSAVGTPSNEQYF.

As concerns this clone: This same CDR3 is encoded by further DNA sequences in the sample. CDR3 loop: CASSIGGSYEQYF. CDR3 nucleotides: TGTGCCAGTAGTATCGGCGGTTCCTACGAGCAGTACTTC. The J gene is TRBJ2-7, the V gene TRBV19, with D unclear. The germline gives CDR1 LNHDA, CDR2 SQIVND (reference sequence). V was trimmed by 3 bases and J by 1 base, leaving 7 bases between them. The CDR3 length is 13 residues.

In this sample, this clone turned up once. V is TRBV3-1 (or the pseudogene TRBV3-2) and J is TRBJ2-7; 8 nucleotides agree with TRBD2. This CDR3 has 15 amino acids. The V segment lost 1 base and the J segment 6 bases; nucleotides outside the gene matches: 8. Per the germline V gene, CDR1 is LGHDT and CDR2 is YNNKEL (reference sequence). The CDR3 DNA reads TGTGCCAGCAGCCAAGCGGGGGGGGGCCCCCTCGAGCAGTACTTC. It yields the protein CASSQAGGGPLEQYF.